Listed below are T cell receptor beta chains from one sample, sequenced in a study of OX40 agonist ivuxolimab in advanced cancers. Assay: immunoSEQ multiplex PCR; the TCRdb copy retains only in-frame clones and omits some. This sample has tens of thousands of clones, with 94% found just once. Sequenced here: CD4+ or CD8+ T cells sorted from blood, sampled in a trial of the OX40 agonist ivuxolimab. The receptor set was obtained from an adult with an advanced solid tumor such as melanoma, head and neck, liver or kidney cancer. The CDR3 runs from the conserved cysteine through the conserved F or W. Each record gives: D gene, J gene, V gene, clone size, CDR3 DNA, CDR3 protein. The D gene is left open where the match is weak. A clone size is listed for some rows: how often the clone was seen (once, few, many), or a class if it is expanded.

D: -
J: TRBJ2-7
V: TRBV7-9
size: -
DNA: TGTGCCAGCAGCTTGAACTACTACGAGCAGTACTTC
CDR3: CASSLNYYEQYF

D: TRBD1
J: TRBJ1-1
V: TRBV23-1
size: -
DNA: TGCGCCAGCAGTCACTACAGGGGACGGTACACTGAAGCTTTCTTT
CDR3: CASSHYRGRYTEAFF

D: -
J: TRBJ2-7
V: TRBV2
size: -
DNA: TGTGCCAGCAGTGAACCAGGGATCACCTACGAGCAGTACTTC
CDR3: CASSEPGITYEQYF

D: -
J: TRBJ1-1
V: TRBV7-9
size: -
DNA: TGTGCCAGCAGGGATGGACAGTCTTACACTGAAGCTTTCTTT
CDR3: CASRDGQSYTEAFF

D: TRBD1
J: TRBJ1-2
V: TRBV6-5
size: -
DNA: TGTGCCAGCTCACCTATTACAGGGGTAGAGGGCTACACCTTC
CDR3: CASSPITGVEGYTF

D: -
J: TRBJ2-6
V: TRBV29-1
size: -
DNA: TGCAGCGTTGAAGATAAAGGGGCCCCCTCTGGGGCCAACGTCCTGACTTTC
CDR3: CSVEDKGAPSGANVLTF

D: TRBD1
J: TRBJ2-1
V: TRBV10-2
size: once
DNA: TGCGCCAGCAGAGGAGACAGGGGTTCCTACAATGAGCAGTTCTTC
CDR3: CASRGDRGSYNEQFF

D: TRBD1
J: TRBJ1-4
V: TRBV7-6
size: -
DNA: TGTGCCAGCAGCTCCAGAGACAGGGGGCCGGCTAATGAAAAACTGTTTTTT
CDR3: CASSSRDRGPANEKLFF

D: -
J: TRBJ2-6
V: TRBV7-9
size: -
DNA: TGTGCCAGCAGCTATCCGGGGGCCTCTGGGGCCAACGTCCTGACTTTC
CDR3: CASSYPGASGANVLTF

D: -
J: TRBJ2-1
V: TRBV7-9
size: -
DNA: TGTGCCAGCAGCCTCCCGGGACTTCGAAATGAGCAGTTCTTC
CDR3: CASSLPGLRNEQFF

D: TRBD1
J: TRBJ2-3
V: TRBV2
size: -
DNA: TGTGCCAGCAGGGCCGTCGGACAGGCTGACCTCGTTCTGTCAGATACGCAGTATTTT
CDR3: CASRAVGQADLVLSDTQYF

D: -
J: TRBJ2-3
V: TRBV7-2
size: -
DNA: TGTGCCAGCAGCCGCGTAGGACGGGACACAGATACGCAGTATTTT
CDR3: CASSRVGRDTDTQYF

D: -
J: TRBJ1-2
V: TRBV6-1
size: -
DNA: TGTGCCAGCGGTTGGGGGTTGGACTATGGCTACACCTTC
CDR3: CASGWGLDYGYTF

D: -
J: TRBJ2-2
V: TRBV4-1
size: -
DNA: TGCGCCAGCAGAGTTGGCTTCGCGGTGGCCGGGGAGCTGTTTTTT
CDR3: CASRVGFAVAGELFF

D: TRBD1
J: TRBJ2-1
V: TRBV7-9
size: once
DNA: TGTGCCAGCAGCTTAGGCCCTCTCGGTCGACAGGGCTACAATGAGCAGTTCTTC
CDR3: CASSLGPLGRQGYNEQFF

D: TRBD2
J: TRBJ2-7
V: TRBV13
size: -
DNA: TGTGCCAGCAGCTTCGGCCTAGCGGGTCCTTCCTCCTACGAGCAGTACTTC
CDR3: CASSFGLAGPSSYEQYF

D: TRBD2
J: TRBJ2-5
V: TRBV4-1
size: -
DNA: TGCGCCAGCAGGCCCGAACTAGCGGGAGGAGAGACCCAGTACTTC
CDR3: CASRPELAGGETQYF

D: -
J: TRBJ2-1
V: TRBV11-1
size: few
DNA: TGTGCCAGCAGCGACGGAGGGTCCTACAATGAGCAGTTCTTC
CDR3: CASSDGGSYNEQFF

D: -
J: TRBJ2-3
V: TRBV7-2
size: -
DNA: TGTGCCAGCAGCCCAGATACGCAGTATTTT
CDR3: CASSPDTQYF

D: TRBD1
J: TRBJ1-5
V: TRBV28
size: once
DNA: TGTGCCAGCAGCCTCCGGGACAGGGGGCGGAGGGGTCAGCCCCAGCATTTT
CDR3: CASSLRDRGRRGQPQHF

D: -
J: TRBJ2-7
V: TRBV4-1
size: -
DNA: TGCGCCAGCAGCCAGACCCCTTATGGAGGGGACTACGAGCAGTACTTC
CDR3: CASSQTPYGGDYEQYF

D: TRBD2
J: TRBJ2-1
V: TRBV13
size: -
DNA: TGTGCCAGCAGCTTAGCGGCTAGCGGGCTAGATGAGCAGTTCTTC
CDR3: CASSLAASGLDEQFF

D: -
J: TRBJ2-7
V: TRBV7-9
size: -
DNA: TGTGCCAGCAGCCAGACCAGTGCCTACGAGCAGTACTTC
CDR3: CASSQTSAYEQYF

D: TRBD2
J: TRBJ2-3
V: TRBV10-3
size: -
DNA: TGTGCCATCAGTGGGCCGACTAGCGGAGGCGGGGGGACAGATACGCAGTATTTT
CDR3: CAISGPTSGGGGTDTQYF

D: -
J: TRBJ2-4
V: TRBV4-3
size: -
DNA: TGCGCCAGCAGCCAAGATCTCCTCTCGACAGTTTTCGGCAAAAACATTCAGTACTTC
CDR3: CASSQDLLSTVFGKNIQYF

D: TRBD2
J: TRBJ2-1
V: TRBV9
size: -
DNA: TGTGCCAGCAGCGTAGGACTAGCGGATTACAATGAGCAGTTCTTC
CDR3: CASSVGLADYNEQFF

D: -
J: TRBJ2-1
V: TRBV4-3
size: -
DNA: TGCGCCAGCAGCCAAGAAGCCCCAGCGAGCTCCTACAATGAGCAGTTCTTC
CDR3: CASSQEAPASSYNEQFF

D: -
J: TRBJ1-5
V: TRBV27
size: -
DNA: TGTGCCAGCAGTCCCCAGACAGGTTTGAGACCCCAGCATTTT
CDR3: CASSPQTGLRPQHF

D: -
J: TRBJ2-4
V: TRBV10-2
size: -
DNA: TGCGCCAGCAGTGAGGCAGGGATAGCCAAAAACATTCAGTACTTC
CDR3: CASSEAGIAKNIQYF

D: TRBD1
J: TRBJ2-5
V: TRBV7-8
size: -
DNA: TGTGCCAGCAGCTTAGACCCGGGACAGGGCGTGGAAGAGACCCAGTACTTC
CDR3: CASSLDPGQGVEETQYF

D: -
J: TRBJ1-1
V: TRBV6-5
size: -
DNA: TGTGCCAGCAGTCCAGCCAGGGACCCATCTTCTGAAGCTTTCTTT
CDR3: CASSPARDPSSEAFF

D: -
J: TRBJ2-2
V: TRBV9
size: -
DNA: TGTGCCAGCAGCCCAACACCGAACACCAGGGAGCTGTTTTTT
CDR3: CASSPTPNTRELFF

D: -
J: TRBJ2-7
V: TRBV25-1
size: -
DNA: TGTGCCAGCAGTGGATACGAGCAGTACTTC
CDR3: CASSGYEQYF

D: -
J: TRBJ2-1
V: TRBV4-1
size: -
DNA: TGCGCCAGCAGCCAAGATACGGACAGTTACAATGAGCAGTTCTTC
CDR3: CASSQDTDSYNEQFF

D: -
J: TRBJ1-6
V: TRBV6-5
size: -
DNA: TGTGCCAGCAGTTACTCGGGGGGGCTCCACTTT
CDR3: CASSYSGGLHF

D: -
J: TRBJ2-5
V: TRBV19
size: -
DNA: TGTGCCAGTAGTATCCTCGGGGGAGGGGGAACCCAAGAGACCCAGTACTTC
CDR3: CASSILGGGGTQETQYF

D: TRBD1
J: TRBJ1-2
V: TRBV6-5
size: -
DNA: TGTGCCAGCGCAGGGGGTGGCTACACCTTC
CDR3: CASAGGGYTF

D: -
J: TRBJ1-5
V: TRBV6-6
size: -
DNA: TGTGCCAGCAGTTACTCGGGGAGCAATCAGCCCCAGCATTTT
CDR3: CASSYSGSNQPQHF

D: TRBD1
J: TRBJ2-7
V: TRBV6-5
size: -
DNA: TGTGCCAGCAGTCCTGGGACAGGGGCCAACGAGCAGTACTTC
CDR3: CASSPGTGANEQYF

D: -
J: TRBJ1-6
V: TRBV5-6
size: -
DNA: TGTGCCAGCAGCTTGGCAGGGAGTAATTCACCCCTCCACTTT
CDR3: CASSLAGSNSPLHF

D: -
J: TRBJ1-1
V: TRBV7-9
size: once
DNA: TGTGCCAGCAGCTTCCCGACTGAAGCTTTCTTT
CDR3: CASSFPTEAFF

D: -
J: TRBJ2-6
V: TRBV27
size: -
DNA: TGTGCCAGCAGTTTAACATCTGGGGCCAACGTCCTGACTTTC
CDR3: CASSLTSGANVLTF

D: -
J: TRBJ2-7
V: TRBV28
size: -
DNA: TGTGCCAGCATAAAGCTAGCGCGCGACGAGCAGTACTTC
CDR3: CASIKLARDEQYF

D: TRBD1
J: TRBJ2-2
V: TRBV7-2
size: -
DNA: TGTGCCAGCAGCTTGGGACAGTTTAACACCGGGGAGCTGTTTTTT
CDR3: CASSLGQFNTGELFF

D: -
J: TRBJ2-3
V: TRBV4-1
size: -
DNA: TGCGCCAGCAGCCCCCGGGACCACCAGGACACAGATACGCAGTATTTT
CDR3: CASSPRDHQDTDTQYF

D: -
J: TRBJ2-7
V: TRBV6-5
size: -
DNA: TGTGCCAGCAGTTTGGGGGGACCGCACACCTACGAGCAGTACTTC
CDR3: CASSLGGPHTYEQYF

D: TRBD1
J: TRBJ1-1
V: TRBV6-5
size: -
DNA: TGTGCCAGCAGTTCCTACGGACAGGGGATTGAAGCTTTCTTT
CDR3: CASSSYGQGIEAFF

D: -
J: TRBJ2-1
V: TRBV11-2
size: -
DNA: TGTGCCAGCGCCTCGGGTGAGCAGTTCTTC
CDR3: CASASGEQFF

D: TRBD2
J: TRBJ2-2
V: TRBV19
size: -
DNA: TGTGCCAGTAGTATTAAGCTTGGGGGACGGGGGGACACCGGGGAGCTGTTTTTT
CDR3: CASSIKLGGRGDTGELFF